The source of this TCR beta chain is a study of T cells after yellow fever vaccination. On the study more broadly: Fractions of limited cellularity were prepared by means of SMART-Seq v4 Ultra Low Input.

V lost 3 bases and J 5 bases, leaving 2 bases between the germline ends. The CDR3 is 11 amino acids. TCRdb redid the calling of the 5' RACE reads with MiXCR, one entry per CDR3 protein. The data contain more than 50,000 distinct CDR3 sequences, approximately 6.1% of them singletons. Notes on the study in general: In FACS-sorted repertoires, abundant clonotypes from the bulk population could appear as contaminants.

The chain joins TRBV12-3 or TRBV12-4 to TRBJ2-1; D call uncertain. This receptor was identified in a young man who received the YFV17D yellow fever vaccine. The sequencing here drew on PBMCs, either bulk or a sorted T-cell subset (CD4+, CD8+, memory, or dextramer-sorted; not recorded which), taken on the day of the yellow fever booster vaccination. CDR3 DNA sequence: TGTGCCAGCAGTTTGGACAATGAGCAGTTCTTC. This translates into CASSLDNEQFF.